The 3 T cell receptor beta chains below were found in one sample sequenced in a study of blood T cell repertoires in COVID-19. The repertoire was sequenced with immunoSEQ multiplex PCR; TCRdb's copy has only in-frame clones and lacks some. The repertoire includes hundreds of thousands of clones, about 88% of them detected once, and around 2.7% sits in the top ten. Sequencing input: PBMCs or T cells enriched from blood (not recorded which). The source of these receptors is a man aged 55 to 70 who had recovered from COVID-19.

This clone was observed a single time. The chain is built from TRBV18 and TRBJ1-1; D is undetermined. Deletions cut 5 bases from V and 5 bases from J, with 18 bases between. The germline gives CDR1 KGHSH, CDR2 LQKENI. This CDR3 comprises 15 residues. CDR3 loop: CASSGGMTRGTEAFF. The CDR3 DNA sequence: TGTGCCAGCTCAGGTGGGATGACCCGGGGTACTGAAGCTTTCTTT.

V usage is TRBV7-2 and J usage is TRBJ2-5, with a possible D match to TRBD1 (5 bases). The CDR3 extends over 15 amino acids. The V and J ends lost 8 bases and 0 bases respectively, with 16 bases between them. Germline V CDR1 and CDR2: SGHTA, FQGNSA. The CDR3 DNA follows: TGTGCCAGCGCCCCGGTGGGGCCGTACCAAGAGACCCAGTACTTC. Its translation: CASAPVGPYQETQYF.

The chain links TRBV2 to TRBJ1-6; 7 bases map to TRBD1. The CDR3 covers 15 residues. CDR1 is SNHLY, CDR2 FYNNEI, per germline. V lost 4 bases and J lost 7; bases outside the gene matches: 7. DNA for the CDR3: TGTGCCAGCAGTGGAAACCGGGACAGCAATTCACCCCTCCACTTT. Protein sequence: CASSGNRDSNSPLHF.